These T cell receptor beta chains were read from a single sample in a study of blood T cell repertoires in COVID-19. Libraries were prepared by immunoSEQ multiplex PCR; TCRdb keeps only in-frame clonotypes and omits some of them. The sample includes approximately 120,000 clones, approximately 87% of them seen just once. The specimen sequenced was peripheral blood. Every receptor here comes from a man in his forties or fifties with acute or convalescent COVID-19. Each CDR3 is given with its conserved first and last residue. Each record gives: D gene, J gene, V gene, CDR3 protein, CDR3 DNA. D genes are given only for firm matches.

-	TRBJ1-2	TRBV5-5	CASSFRGVGRKDYGYTF	TGTGCCAGCAGCTTTCGTGGGGTGGGGAGGAAGGACTATGGCTACACCTTC
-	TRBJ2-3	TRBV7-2	CASSYLGDTQYF	TGTGCCAGCAGCTATCTAGGAGATACGCAGTATTTT
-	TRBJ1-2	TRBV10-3	CAISESARQDFYGYTF	TGTGCCATCAGTGAGTCGGCCAGACAGGACTTCTATGGCTACACCTTC
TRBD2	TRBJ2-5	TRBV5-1	CASSAGTNQETQYF	TGCGCCAGCAGCGCCGGGACTAATCAAGAGACCCAGTACTTC
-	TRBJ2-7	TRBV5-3	CARRCTGETYEQYF	TGTGCCAGAAGGTGTACGGGGGAGACCTACGAGCAGTACTTC
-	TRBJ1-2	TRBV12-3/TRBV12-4	CASSLVNSYGYTF	TGTGCCAGCAGTTTGGTAAACAGCTATGGCTACACCTTC
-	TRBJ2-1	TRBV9	CASSVDSGESYNEQFF	TGTGCCAGCAGCGTAGATAGCGGAGAGTCCTACAATGAGCAGTTCTTC
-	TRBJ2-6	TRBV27	CASSFGGRRTGANVLTF	TGTGCCAGCAGTTTTGGGGGCAGAAGGACTGGGGCCAACGTCCTGACTTTC
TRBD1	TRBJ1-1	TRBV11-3	CASSRKMTGGYTEAFF	TGTGCCAGCAGCCGTAAAATGACAGGGGGCTATACTGAAGCTTTCTTT
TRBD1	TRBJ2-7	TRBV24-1	CATSDPGTGHYEQYF	TGTGCCACCAGTGATCCCGGGACAGGGCACTACGAGCAGTACTTC
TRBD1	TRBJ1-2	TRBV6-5	CASSYSDRAVGGYTF	TGTGCCAGCAGTTACTCCGACAGGGCCGTTGGTGGCTACACCTTC
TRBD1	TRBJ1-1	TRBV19	CASRWGQGVMNTEAFF	TGTGCCAGTAGGTGGGGACAGGGTGTAATGAACACTGAAGCTTTCTTT
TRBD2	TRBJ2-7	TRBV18	CASSPIPGGIYEQYF	TGTGCCAGCTCACCAATACCGGGGGGGATCTACGAGCAGTACTTC
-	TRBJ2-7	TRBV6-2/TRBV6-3	CASSRGRGHEQYF	TGTGCCAGCAGCAGGGGTCGTGGGCACGAGCAGTACTTC
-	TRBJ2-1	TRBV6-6	CASSRRAGPRSRSYNEQFF	TGTGCCAGCAGTCGGAGGGCGGGGCCTAGAAGCAGATCCTACAATGAGCAGTTCTTC
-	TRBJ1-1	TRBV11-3	CASSFTGNTEAFF	TGTGCCAGCAGCTTCACAGGGAACACTGAAGCTTTCTTT
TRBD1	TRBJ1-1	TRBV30	CAWSVNRGATEAFF	TGTGCCTGGAGTGTAAACAGGGGAGCCACTGAAGCTTTCTTT
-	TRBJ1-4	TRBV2	CASGAGNWDEKLFF	TGTGCCAGTGGAGCGGGGAATTGGGATGAAAAACTGTTTTTT
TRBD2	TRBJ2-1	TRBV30	CAWSVGLAGVNEQFF	TGTGCCTGGAGTGTAGGACTAGCGGGAGTAAATGAGCAGTTCTTC
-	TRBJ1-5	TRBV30	CAWSRGRDQPQHF	TGTGCCTGGAGCCGGGGTAGGGATCAGCCCCAGCATTTT
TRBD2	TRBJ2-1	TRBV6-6	CASSYSSSGSGNEQFF	TGTGCCAGCAGTTACTCATCAAGCGGGAGTGGCAATGAGCAGTTCTTC
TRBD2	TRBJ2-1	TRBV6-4	CASSETSGGPGDEQFF	TGTGCCAGCAGTGAGACTAGCGGGGGCCCCGGCGATGAGCAGTTCTTC
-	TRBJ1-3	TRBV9	CASSVAGNQGYAGNTIYF	TGTGCCAGCAGCGTAGCGGGAAACCAGGGGTACGCTGGAAACACCATATATTTT
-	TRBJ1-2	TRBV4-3	CASSQEGVRYGYTF	TGCGCCAGCAGCCAAGAGGGAGTAAGGTATGGCTACACCTTC
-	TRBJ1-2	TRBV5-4	CASSRPDSFYGYTF	TGTGCCAGCAGCCGGCCTGACAGCTTCTATGGCTACACCTTC
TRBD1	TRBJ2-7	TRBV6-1	CASSGRQGARSYEQYF	TGTGCCAGCAGTGGCCGGCAGGGGGCGAGGTCCTACGAGCAGTACTTC
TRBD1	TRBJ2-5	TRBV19	CASSIGGTVQETQYF	TGTGCCAGTAGTATAGGGGGGACAGTCCAAGAGACCCAGTACTTC
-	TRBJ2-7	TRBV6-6	CASSLEGEGSYEQYF	TGTGCCAGCAGTTTGGAGGGAGAGGGGTCCTACGAGCAGTACTTC
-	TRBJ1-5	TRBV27	CASPSDGNQPQHF	TGTGCCAGCCCGAGCGACGGCAATCAGCCCCAGCATTTT
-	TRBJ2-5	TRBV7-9	CASSNSPGTQETQYF	TGTGCCAGCAGCAATTCGCCGGGGACACAAGAGACCCAGTACTTC
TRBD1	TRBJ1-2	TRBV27	CASSLISGTGVSGYTF	TGTGCCAGCAGTTTAATTTCCGGGACAGGAGTGAGCGGCTACACCTTC